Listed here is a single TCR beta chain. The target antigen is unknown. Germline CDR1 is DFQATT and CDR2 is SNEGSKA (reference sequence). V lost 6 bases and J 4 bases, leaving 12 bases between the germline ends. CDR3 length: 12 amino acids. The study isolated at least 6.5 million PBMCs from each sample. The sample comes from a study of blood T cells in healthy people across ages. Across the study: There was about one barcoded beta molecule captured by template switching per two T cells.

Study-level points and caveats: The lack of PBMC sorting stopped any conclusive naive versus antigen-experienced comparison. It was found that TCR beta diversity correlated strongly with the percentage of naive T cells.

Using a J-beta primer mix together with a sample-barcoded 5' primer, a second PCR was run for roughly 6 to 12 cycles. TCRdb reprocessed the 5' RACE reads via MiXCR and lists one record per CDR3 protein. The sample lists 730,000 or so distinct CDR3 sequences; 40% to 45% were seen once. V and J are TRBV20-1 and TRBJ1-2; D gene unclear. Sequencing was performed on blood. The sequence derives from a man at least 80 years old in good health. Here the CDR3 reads CSAQKGIYGYTF. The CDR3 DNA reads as TGCAGTGCCCAGAAGGGCATCTATGGCTACACCTTC.